This entry lists 12 T cell receptor beta chains sequenced from one sample in a study of Graves' ophthalmopathy and Graves' hyperthyroidism. Amplification of TCR beta CDR3 regions used RNA transcripts. HTBI-primed first-round RT-PCR preceded second-round multiplex PCR. TCRdb used MiXCR to reprocess the multiplex PCR reads, holding one entry per CDR3 protein. Of more than 1,000,000 distinct CDR3 sequences listed, less than 45% are singletons. Sequenced sample: peripheral blood or thyroid tissue (not recorded which). Receptors were obtained from an adult man with Graves' hyperthyroidism.

This clonotype was recorded many times. The gene calls are TRBV11-2 and TRBJ1-6; TRBD1 agrees at 8 bases. The germline V gene encodes CDR1 SGHAT and CDR2 FQNNGV. V shed 7 bases and J 7 bases; nucleotides not matched to a gene: 3. The CDR3 extends over 13 amino acids. In DNA, the CDR3 is TGTGCCAGCAAGTGGACAGGGAATTCACCCCTCCACTTT. This sequence encodes CASKWTGNSPLHF. The full variable domain, rest sourced from reference TRBV11-2 and TRBJ1-6, is EAGVAQSPRYKIIEKRQSVAFWCNPISGHATLYWYQQILGQGPKLLIQFQNNGVVDDSQLPKDRFSAERLKGVDSTLKIQPAKLEDSAVYLCASKWTGNSPLHFGNGTRLTVT.

The chain joins TRBV10-3 to TRBJ1-5, with TRBD1 matching over 10 bases. The CDR3 length is 12 residues. Germline V lookup: CDR1 ENHRY, CDR2 SYGVKD. V gave up 11 bases and J gave up 14 bases; unmatched junction bases: 12. The CDR3 bases are TGTGCCTCTTTGAGACAGGGGGCCTACGAGCATTTT. Its protein is CASLRQGAYEHF.

For this clonotype: The CDR3 carries no conserved terminal phenylalanine or tryptophan, so it likely arises from a read error. It is unclear where the CDR3 begins or ends on the DNA, so no DNA is shown, and the CDR3 is as TCRdb lists it. This rearrangement joins TRBV25-1 to TRBJ1-4; the DNA was not compared with TRBD1, the D call given in the table. The CDR3 sequence runs 10 residues, both termini included. CDR1 and CDR2 from the germline V gene are MGHDK and SYGVNS. Here the CDR3 reads CASSEWTHRA.

DNA for the CDR3: TGCGCCAGCAGCTTGGAGGGACATACTGGAAACACCATATATTTT. Amino acid sequence: CASSLEGHTGNTIYF. The rearrangement links TRBV5-1 to TRBJ1-3; TRBD1 might be the D (6 bases). This CDR3 comprises 15 residues. V was clipped by 0 bases and J by 2 bases, with 9 bases between them. The germline CDR1 and CDR2 sequences are SGHRS and YFSETQ.

This clonotype showed up just a few times. V gene TRBV5-4 combines with J gene TRBJ2-2, with 7 bases lining up with TRBD2. Germline CDR1 and CDR2: SGHNT and YYREEE (reference sequence). V trimming: 2 bases; J trimming: 5 bases; junction bases outside the gene matches: 6. The CDR3 is made up of 15 amino acids. For the CDR3, the DNA is TGTGCCAGCAGCTTTACGGGAGGCGGGACCGGGGAGCTGTTTTTT. Residues: CASSFTGGGTGELFF.

This clonotype was observed a handful of times. This rearrangement joins TRBV5-5 to TRBJ1-1, with D perhaps matching TRBD1 (5 bases). V lost 5 bases and J 0 bases, leaving 11 bases between the germline ends. Per germline, CDR1 SGHKS and CDR2 YYEKEE (reference sequence). CDR3 length: 14 amino acids. CDR3 loop: CASRPGIMNTEAFF. CDR3 in DNA: TGTGCCAGCAGACCAGGGATTATGAACACTGAAGCTTTCTTT.

The rearrangement uses TRBV7-8 and TRBJ2-7; D perhaps matches TRBD1 (5 bases). CDR1 is SGHVS and CDR2 is FQNEAQ in the germline V gene. The CDR3 runs to 13 residues. V lost 7 bases and J lost 3, with 13 bases in between. Here the CDR3 DNA reads TGTGCCAGCACTTTCGGACACCTCTACGAGCAGTACTTC. Its translation is CASTFGHLYEQYF.

The V and J genes are TRBV7-2 and TRBJ2-5; D is perhaps TRBD1 or TRBD2 (5 bases each). The V and J ends lost 3 bases and 5 bases respectively, with 16 bases between them. The germline V gene has CDR1 SGHTA and CDR2 FQGNSA. CDR3 length: 15 amino acids. CDR3 in DNA: TGTGCCAGCAGCTTGGGGTTCCCGGGACGGGAGACCCAGTACTTC. Its translation is CASSLGFPGRETQYF.

J is TRBJ2-2 and V is TRBV20-1; D not certain. CDR1 DFQATT and CDR2 SNEGSKA come from the germline V gene (reference sequence). The CDR3 has 13 residues. The ends were cut back, 3 bases at V and 0 bases at J, with 5 bases in the middle. CDR3 nucleotides: TGCAGTGCTAGCTCCGCGAACACCGGGGAGCTGTTTTTT. Its translation: CSASSANTGELFF.

A note on this clonotype: The DNA is omitted, as the CDR3 cannot be located on it reliably, and the CDR3 follows TCRdb's listing. The chain uses TRBV29-1 and TRBJ1-1; TRBD1, the table's D call, lacks a check against the DNA. The CDR3 spans 24 amino acids, including both terminal residues. Germline CDR1 SQVTM, CDR2 ANQGSEA. CDR3 loop: CSAPSDSGFYLCAWNPNTGREAFF.

The chain employs TRBV29-1 and TRBJ2-7, with 9 bases matching TRBD2. The junction had 7 bases not matched to a gene; V was cut back by 8 bases and J by 2 bases. The CDR3 runs to 13 residues. Germline CDR1 SQVTM, CDR2 ANQGSEA. CDR3 residues: CSSFSGGPYEQYF. The CDR3 nucleotides are TGCAGCAGTTTTAGCGGGGGACCCTACGAGCAGTACTTC.

This clonotype was counted many times. The chain employs TRBV10-3 and TRBJ1-2, with a possible D match to TRBD1 (5 bases). Trimming cost V 4 bases and J 5 bases, with 14 bases left between them. CDR3 length: 14 residues. Germline V lookup: CDR1 ENHRY, CDR2 SYGVKD. In DNA, the CDR3 is TGTGCCATCAGTGGAACAGGCCTGAATTATGGCTACACCTTC. Translating gives CAISGTGLNYGYTF.